Listed here are 17 T cell receptor beta chains from one sample, sequenced in a study of vaccination effects on CD4 cells after COVID-19. Their antigens are not known. Expansion with viral peptide pools was applied to antigen-specific CD4+ T cells by the ViraFEST assay prior to sequencing. Isolating CD4+ T cells followed approximately 10 days of culture. The method was immunoSEQ multiplex PCR; TCRdb's version includes in-frame clones alone and lacks a portion of them. In the table there are about 22,000 clones, approximately 70% of which are singletons. This material consisted of CD4+ T cells from PBMCs cultured with HCoV-229E spike peptides, taken before COVID-19 vaccination. The receptors stem from a human donor who received a COVID-19 vaccine.

The V call is TRBV6-7, the J call TRBJ1-2; 10 bases line up with TRBD1. TRBV6-7 belongs to the ORF category, with a function that is uncertain. This CDR3 spans 14 amino acids. V trimming: 5 bases; J trimming: 8 bases; junction bases outside the gene matches: 8. CDR3 DNA: TGTGCCAGCAGTAGTGACAGGGGGCCGGGGGGCTACACCTTC. It encodes CASSSDRGPGGYTF.

This rearrangement joins TRBV5-1 to TRBJ1-4; weak D call: TRBD1 (6 bases). V was trimmed by 1 base and J by 1 base, leaving 14 bases between them. This CDR3 spans 17 amino acids. Germline-derived CDR1 and CDR2 are SGHRS and YFSETQ. CDR3 DNA: TGCGCCAGCAGCTTGACAGGGTTGGGCGGAACTAATGAAAAACTGTTTTTT. Translating gives CASSLTGLGGTNEKLFF.

The chain is built from TRBV27 and TRBJ2-2; 9 bases line up with TRBD1. J lost 7 bases, V lost 6 bases, and 6 bases had no gene match. The CDR3 spans 14 residues. Germline CDR1 MNHEY, CDR2 SMNVEV (reference sequence). CDR3 in amino acids: CASRPGTGLGELFF. CDR3 bases: TGTGCCAGCAGACCCGGGACAGGGCTCGGGGAGCTGTTTTTT.

This chain links TRBV3-1 (or the pseudogene TRBV3-2) with TRBJ1-2; 7 bases map to TRBD1. Per the germline V gene, CDR1 is LGHDT and CDR2 is YNNKEL (reference sequence). This CDR3 spans 16 amino acids. The junction had 9 bases not matched to a gene; V was cut back by 3 bases and J by 2 bases. The CDR3 here is CASSHTPRGGNYGYTF. The CDR3 DNA reads TGTGCCAGCAGCCACACCCCCAGGGGGGGGAACTATGGCTACACCTTC.

This clone has a single count. The CDR3 nucleotides read TGTGCCAGCAGGGACAGGCCCGGGGGGAGAGAGCAGTTCTTC. It encodes CASRDRPGGREQFF. This chain uses TRBV27 with TRBJ2-1; either TRBD1 or TRBD2 may fit D (7 bases each). The CDR3 has 14 residues. V was trimmed by 6 bases and J by 10 bases, leaving 19 bases between them. CDR1 MNHEY and CDR2 SMNVEV come from the germline V gene (reference sequence).

The chain is built from TRBV10-3 and TRBJ2-7; D remains unclear. Looked up from germline, CDR1 is ENHRY and CDR2 is SYGVKD. The ends were cut back, 6 bases at V and 0 bases at J, with 9 bases in the middle. This CDR3 is 13 amino acids long. CDR3 nucleotide sequence: TGTGCCATCAGCCCCCCCGCCTCCTACGAGCAGTACTTC. Protein product: CAISPPASYEQYF.

There are a few counts of this clone. This rearrangement joins TRBV6-6 to TRBJ1-2, with D tentatively TRBD1 (5 bases). V was clipped by 5 bases and J by 4 bases, with 11 bases between them. CDR3 length: 13 residues. CDR1 MNHNY and CDR2 SVGAGI come from the germline V gene (reference sequence). The CDR3 here is CASSGGRGYGYTF. As DNA, the CDR3 is TGTGCCAGCAGTGGGGGACGGGGCTATGGCTACACCTTC.

This chain links TRBV18 with TRBJ1-6, with a tentative D call TRBD1 (5 bases). V was shortened by 5 bases and J by 4 bases, with 21 bases between the two germline ends. Germline V gene data show CDR1 as KGHSH and CDR2 as LQKENI. CDR3 length equals 18 residues. The CDR3 here is CASSSLQDFGPYNSPLHF. Here the CDR3 DNA reads TGTGCCAGCTCAAGCTTACAGGACTTCGGGCCATATAATTCACCCCTCCACTTT.

The V call is TRBV6-6, the J call TRBJ2-7; D perhaps matches TRBD2 (5 bases). Germline CDR1 MNHNY, CDR2 SVGAGI (reference sequence). The CDR3 has 11 amino acids. Trimming took 4 bases from V and 13 from J, leaving 14 bases between them. CDR3 sequence reads: CASSLGATFYF. The CDR3 DNA reads as TGTGCCAGCAGTTTGGGAGCAACGTTTTACTTC.

The rearrangement uses TRBV11-2 and TRBJ2-7; D is unclear. Germline V gives CDR1 SGHAT, CDR2 FQNNGV. Trimming pared 4 bases from V and 8 bases from J, leaving 15 bases between. The CDR3 totals 13 residues. The DNA for the CDR3 is TGTGCCAGCAGCTCCTTCCAAGGTGGGAAGCAGTACTTC. It is translated as CASSSFQGGKQYF.

This clone was found once. The chain combines TRBV18 with TRBJ2-6; tentatively, D is TRBD1 (6 bases). Germline CDR1 is KGHSH and CDR2 is LQKENI. This CDR3 has 17 residues. Deletions cut 3 bases from V and 2 bases from J, with 14 bases between. This CDR3 reads CASSPGIGGAGANVLTF. The DNA for the CDR3 is TGTGCCAGCTCACCGGGGATAGGGGGAGCTGGGGCCAACGTCCTGACTTTC. The whole variable domain, remainder taken from reference TRBV18 and TRBJ2-6, is NAGVMQNPRHLVRRRGQEARLRCSPMKGHSHVYWYRQLPEEGLKFMVYLQKENIIDESGMPKERFSAEFPKEGPSILRIQQVVRGDSAAYFCASSPGIGGAGANVLTFGAGSRLTVL.

This clone is categorized as medium-sized. The V and J genes are TRBV7-2 and TRBJ1-1; D may be TRBD1 (6 bases). Germline CDR1 and CDR2: SGHTA and FQGNSA. The V end lost 1 base, the J end lost 12 bases, and 18 bases lay between the germline ends. The CDR3 length is 14 residues. CDR3 in DNA: TGTGCCAGCAGCTTAGAATACTCACGGGGGCGATCTTTCTTT. Translating gives CASSLEYSRGRSFF.

The J gene is TRBJ1-2, the V gene TRBV7-8, with 8 bases aligning to TRBD1. CDR1 SGHVS and CDR2 FQNEAQ come from the germline V gene. CDR3 length: 14 amino acids. Germline trimming cut 5 bases from V and 8 bases from J; bases unmatched to any gene: 10. This chain's CDR3 is CASSRVQGAGGYTF. CDR3 DNA sequence: TGTGCCAGCAGCCGAGTCCAGGGGGCTGGGGGCTACACCTTC.

The chain joins TRBV2 to TRBJ2-6; no firm D call. Trimming removed 4 bases at V and 3 bases at J, with 1 base between. The CDR3 length is 12 residues. CDR1 is SNHLY, CDR2 FYNNEI, per germline. In DNA, the CDR3 is TGTGCCAGCAGTGTTGGGGCCAACGTCCTGACTTTC. Protein: CASSVGANVLTF.

In its sample, this clone was seen a few times. V usage is TRBV7-8 and J usage is TRBJ1-5; the D gene is possibly TRBD1 (6 bases). Germline V CDR1 and CDR2: SGHVS, FQNEAQ. There are 15 residues in the CDR3. Trimming left V 6 bases short and J 0 bases short, with 12 bases between. CDR3 in DNA: TGTGCCAGCAGTGGACAGCGATATAGCAATCAGCCCCAGCATTTT. Encoded protein: CASSGQRYSNQPQHF.

In its sample, this clone is medium-sized. The chain uses TRBV5-1 and TRBJ2-3, with TRBD2 matching over 10 bases. This CDR3 is built from 16 residues. The V gene end was trimmed by 0 bases and the J gene end by 4 bases; junction bases not matched to a gene: 5. Germline CDR1 is SGHRS and CDR2 is YFSETQ. CDR3 coding DNA: TGCGCCAGCAGCTTGGGGACTCTAGCGGGAGCAGATACGCAGTATTTT. Protein sequence: CASSLGTLAGADTQYF.

This chain uses TRBV4-1 with TRBJ1-1; weak D call: TRBD1 (5 bases). Germline CDR1 is MGHRA and CDR2 is YSYEKL. The CDR3 consists of 16 residues. Trimming stripped 4 bases from V and 0 bases from J, with 15 bases between. CDR3 bases: TGCGCCAGCAGCCGCCCGGCTGGGGGACTGAACACTGAAGCTTTCTTT. This sequence encodes CASSRPAGGLNTEAFF.